The clone carrying this T cell receptor (beta chain) was found once. This sample stems from a study of T cell responses to AZD1222 COVID-19 vaccine. With 11 bases removed from V and 4 bases from J, the gap between germline ends came to 18 bases. CDR1 is MNHEY, CDR2 SVGAGI, per germline. This CDR3 has 13 residues. The repertoire was sequenced with immunoSEQ multiplex PCR; TCRdb's copy has only in-frame clones and lacks some. The sample consists of 250,000 to 300,000 clones, approximately 94% of them appearing once. The rearrangement joins TRBV6-5 to TRBJ2-7; D perhaps matches TRBD2 (7 bases). Sample: peripheral blood, taken 28 days after the second AZD1222 dose. This receptor was taken from an adult who received the AZD1222 COVID-19 vaccine. As DNA, the CDR3 is TGTGCCGGTAGGGAGGGGGTAAGTTACGAGCAGTACTTC. Protein product: CAGREGVSYEQYF.